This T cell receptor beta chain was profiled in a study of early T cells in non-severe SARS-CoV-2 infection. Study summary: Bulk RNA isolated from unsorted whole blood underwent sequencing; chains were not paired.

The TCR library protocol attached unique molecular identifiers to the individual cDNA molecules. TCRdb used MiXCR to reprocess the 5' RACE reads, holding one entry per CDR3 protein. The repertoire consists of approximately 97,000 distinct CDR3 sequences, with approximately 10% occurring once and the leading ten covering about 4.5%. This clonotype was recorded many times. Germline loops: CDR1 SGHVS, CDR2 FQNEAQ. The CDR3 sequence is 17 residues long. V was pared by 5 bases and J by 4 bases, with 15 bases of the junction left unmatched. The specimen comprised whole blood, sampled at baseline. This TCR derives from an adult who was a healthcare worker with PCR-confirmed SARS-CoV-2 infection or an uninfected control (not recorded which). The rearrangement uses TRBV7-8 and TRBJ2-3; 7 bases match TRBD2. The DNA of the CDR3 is TGTGCCAGCAGCGCGCCTTCGGACGGGGGGAGGGCAGATACGCAGTATTTT. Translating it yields CASSAPSDGGRADTQYF.